What follows is one T cell receptor (beta chain) and its context. The antigen is not known. CDR1 and CDR2 from the germline V gene are SNHLY and FYNNEI. V lost 6 bases, J lost 1 base, and 6 bases stayed unmatched. CDR3 size: 14 residues. CDR3 regions were amplified by Arm-PCR using iRepertoire HTBI primers to build TCR beta libraries. TCRdb recomputed calls from the multiplex PCR reads with MiXCR, one row per CDR3 protein. The repertoire holds a few hundred thousand distinct CDR3 sequences, with roughly a fifth as singletons. Time point described: newly diagnosed GD, antithyroid drugs for less than 3 months. With RNA extracted from PBMCs as input, the TCR library was made. The data are from a study of regulatory T cells in long-lasting Graves disease. Points from the study as a whole: The analysis examined peripheral blood only and excluded thyroid tissue. Among the persistent patients, 2,741 public clonotypes were shared, more than the approximately 970 shared among new patients.

These data also formed part of another study, on T cells in Graves' hyperthyroidism and ophthalmopathy.

This clonotype was sampled from a woman aged 25 to 39 with Graves disease. The chain combines TRBV2 with TRBJ2-7; 7 nucleotides align to TRBD1. The source material was peripheral blood mononuclear cells (PBMCs), sampled at new diagnosis, from a patient treated with antithyroid drugs. CDR3 in amino acids: CASSPPGQSYEQYF. CDR3 DNA: TGTGCCAGCAGCCCACCGGGACAGTCCTACGAGCAGTACTTC.